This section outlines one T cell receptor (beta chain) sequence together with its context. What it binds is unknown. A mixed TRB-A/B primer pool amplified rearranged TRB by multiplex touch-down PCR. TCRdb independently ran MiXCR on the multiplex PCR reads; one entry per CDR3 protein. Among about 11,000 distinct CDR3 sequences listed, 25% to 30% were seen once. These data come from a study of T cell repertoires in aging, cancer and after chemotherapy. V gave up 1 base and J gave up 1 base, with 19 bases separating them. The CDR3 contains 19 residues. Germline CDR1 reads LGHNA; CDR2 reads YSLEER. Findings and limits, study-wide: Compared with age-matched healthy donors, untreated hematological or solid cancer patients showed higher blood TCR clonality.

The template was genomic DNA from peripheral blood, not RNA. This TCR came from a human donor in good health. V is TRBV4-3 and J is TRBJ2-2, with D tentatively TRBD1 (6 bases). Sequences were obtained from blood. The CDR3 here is CASSQGIAGAAWNTGELFF. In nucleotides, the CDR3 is TGCGCCAGCAGCCAAGGGATCGCAGGGGCGGCGTGGAACACCGGGGAGCTGTTTTTT.